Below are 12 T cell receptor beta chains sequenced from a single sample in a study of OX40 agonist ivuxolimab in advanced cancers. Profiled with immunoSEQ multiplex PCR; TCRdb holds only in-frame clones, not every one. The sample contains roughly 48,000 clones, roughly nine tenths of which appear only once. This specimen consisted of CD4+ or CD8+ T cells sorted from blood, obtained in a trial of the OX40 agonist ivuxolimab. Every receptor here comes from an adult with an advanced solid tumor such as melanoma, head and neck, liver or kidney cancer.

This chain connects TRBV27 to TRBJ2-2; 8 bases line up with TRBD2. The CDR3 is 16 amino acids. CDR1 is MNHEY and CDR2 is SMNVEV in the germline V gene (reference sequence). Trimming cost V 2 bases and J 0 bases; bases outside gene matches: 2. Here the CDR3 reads CASSLHGGANTGELFF. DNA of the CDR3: TGTGCCAGCAGTTTACACGGGGGGGCGAACACCGGGGAGCTGTTTTTT.

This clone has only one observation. DNA for the CDR3: TGTGCCAGCAGCCCTTTGGGGCAGAAGAATAATTCACCCCTCCACTTT. It codes for CASSPLGQKNNSPLHF. The chain couples TRBV28 to TRBJ1-6; tentative D call: TRBD1 (5 bases). The germline V gene encodes CDR1 MDHEN and CDR2 SYDVKM. CDR3 length: 16 residues. V lost 6 bases to trimming and J lost 5 bases, with 17 bases between them.

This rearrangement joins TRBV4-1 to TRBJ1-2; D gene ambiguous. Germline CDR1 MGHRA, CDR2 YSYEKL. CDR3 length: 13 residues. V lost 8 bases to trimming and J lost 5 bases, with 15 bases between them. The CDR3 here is CASSPDYRYGYTF. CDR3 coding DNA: TGCGCCAGCTCACCCGACTACAGATATGGCTACACCTTC.

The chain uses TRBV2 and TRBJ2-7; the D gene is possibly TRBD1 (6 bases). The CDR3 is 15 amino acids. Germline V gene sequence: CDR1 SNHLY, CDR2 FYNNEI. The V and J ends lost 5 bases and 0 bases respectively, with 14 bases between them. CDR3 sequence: CASSKDSQTSYEQYF. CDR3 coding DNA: TGTGCCAGCAGTAAGGACAGCCAGACCTCCTACGAGCAGTACTTC.

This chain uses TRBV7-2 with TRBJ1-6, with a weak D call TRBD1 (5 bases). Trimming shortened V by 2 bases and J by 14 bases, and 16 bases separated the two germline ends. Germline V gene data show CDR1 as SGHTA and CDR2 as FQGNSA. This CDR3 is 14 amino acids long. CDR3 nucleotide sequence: TGTGCCAGCAGCTTATTCGGGGACCTTCAGGCCCTCCACTTT. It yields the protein CASSLFGDLQALHF.

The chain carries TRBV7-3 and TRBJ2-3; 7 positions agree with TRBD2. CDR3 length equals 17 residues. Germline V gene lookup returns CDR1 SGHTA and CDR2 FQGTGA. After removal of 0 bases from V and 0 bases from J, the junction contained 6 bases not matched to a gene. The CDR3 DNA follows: TGTGCCAGCAGCTTAACCGGGGCGGGGGACAGCACAGATACGCAGTATTTT. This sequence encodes CASSLTGAGDSTDTQYF.

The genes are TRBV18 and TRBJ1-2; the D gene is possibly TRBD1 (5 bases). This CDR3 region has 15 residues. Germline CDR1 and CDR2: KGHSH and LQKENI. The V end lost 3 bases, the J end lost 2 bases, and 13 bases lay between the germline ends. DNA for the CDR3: TGTGCCAGCTCACCCCTGGGGGTATCCAACTATGGCTACACCTTC. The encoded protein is CASSPLGVSNYGYTF.

The CDR3 DNA reads as TGTGCCAGCAGTCGACTCGGACAGGTTGAAGCTTTCTTT. It specifies CASSRLGQVEAFF. The chain links TRBV6-5 to TRBJ1-1; 7 bases line up with TRBD1. Trimming removed 5 bases from V and 7 bases from J; junction bases left unmatched: 7. Germline assignment: CDR1 MNHEY and CDR2 SVGAGI. The CDR3 contains 13 residues.

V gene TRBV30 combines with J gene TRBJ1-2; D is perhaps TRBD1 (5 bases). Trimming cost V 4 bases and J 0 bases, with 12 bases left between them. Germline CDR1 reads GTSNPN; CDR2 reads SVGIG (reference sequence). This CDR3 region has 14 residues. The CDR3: CAWTLQTANYGYTF. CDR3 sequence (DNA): TGTGCCTGGACCCTTCAGACAGCTAACTATGGCTACACCTTC.

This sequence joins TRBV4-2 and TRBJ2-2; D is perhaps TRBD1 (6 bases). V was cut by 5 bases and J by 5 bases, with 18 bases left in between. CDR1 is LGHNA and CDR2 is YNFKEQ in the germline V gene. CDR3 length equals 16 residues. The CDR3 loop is CASSGGEGGRTGELFF. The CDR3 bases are TGTGCCAGCAGCGGAGGAGAAGGGGGAAGAACCGGGGAGCTGTTTTTT.

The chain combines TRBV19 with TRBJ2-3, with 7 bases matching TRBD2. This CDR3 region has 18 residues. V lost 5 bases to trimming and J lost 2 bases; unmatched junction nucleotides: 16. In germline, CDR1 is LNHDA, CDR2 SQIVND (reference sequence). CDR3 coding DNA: TGTGCCAGTAGTTCCGAAGGGAGGAGCGGGGAATACACAGATACGCAGTATTTT. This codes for CASSSEGRSGEYTDTQYF.

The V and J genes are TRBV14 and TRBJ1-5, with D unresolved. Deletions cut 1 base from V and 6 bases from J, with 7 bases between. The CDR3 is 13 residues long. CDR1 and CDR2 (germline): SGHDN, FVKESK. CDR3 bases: TGTGCCAGCAGCCAAGGATTGGGTCAGCCCCAGCATTTT. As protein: CASSQGLGQPQHF.